This T cell receptor beta chain was sequenced during a study of T cell responses to AZD1222 COVID-19 vaccine. Sequencing used immunoSEQ multiplex PCR; TCRdb keeps in-frame clones, though not all of them. There are fewer than 110,000 clones in the sample; around 87% occur only once, and approximately 10% lies in the top ten. The CDR3 is 17 amino acids. Trimming cost V 4 bases and J 5 bases; bases outside gene matches: 13. Per germline, CDR1 SNHLY and CDR2 FYNNEI. The clonotype comes from an adult who received the AZD1222 COVID-19 vaccine. The input for sequencing was peripheral blood, taken 28 days after the second AZD1222 dose. V and J are TRBV2 and TRBJ1-5; TRBD1 aligns across 8 bases. In DNA, the CDR3 is TGTGCCAGCAGTGGGGTTCCCTTTTACAGGGGGGATCAGCCCCAGCATTTT. Amino acids: CASSGVPFYRGDQPQHF.